This T cell receptor beta chain emerged from a study of cytomegalovirus exposure and HLA in healthy donors. Study at large: The study's early data release held approximately 91 million unique TCRs from HLA-typed donors. There were 350 to 400 genotyped donors. Of these, roughly 80% fell in the genetic ancestry cluster associated with self-reported Caucasian donors. General study points: Among TCR beta chains of equal frequency, HLA-associated ones were more clonally expanded in a later analysis. In a later analysis, V- and J-gene trimming of beta chains associated with a DCLRE1C missense variant, replicated independently.

Remarks on this clone: Its target is unknown.

The length of the CDR3 is 17 residues. Trimming pared 0 bases from V and 5 bases from J, leaving 20 bases between. The germline gives CDR1 WSHSY, CDR2 SAAADI. This PCR relied on a set of 60 Vbeta primers and 13 Jbeta primers. Profiling relied on immunoSEQ multiplex PCR, and the TCRdb table lists in-frame clones only, not all of them. Of tens of thousands of clones in the sample, roughly four fifths were seen once. The sequenced material came from PBMCs. The chain carries TRBV10-2 and TRBJ2-7; D perhaps matches TRBD1 (5 bases). The TCR was taken from a man over 45 in good health and CMV-seronegative. The CDR3 nucleotides read TGCGCCAGCAGTGAGTCGAAGCATATAGGGGAAAGAAACGAGCAGTACTTC. Amino acid sequence: CASSESKHIGERNEQYF.